The rows below give T cell receptor beta chains drawn from one sample of a study of OX40 agonist ivuxolimab in advanced cancers. This table comes from immunoSEQ multiplex PCR, and its TCRdb copy is limited to in-frame clones, with some not included. The sample lists more than 70,000 clones, roughly 90% occurring once. Sequenced material: CD4+ or CD8+ T cells sorted from blood, taken in a trial of the OX40 agonist ivuxolimab. These receptors were taken from an adult with an advanced solid tumor such as melanoma, head and neck, liver or kidney cancer. Each CDR3 is given with its conserved first and last residue. D genes are given only for firm matches. Size is omitted from some rows. Given values are once, few, many or a class for expanded clones.

d_call	clone_size	v_call	j_call	cdr3_length	cdr3_aa	cdr3_nt
-	-	TRBV5-1	TRBJ2-7	15	CASSLGGSVSYEQYF	TGCGCCAGCAGCTTGGGGGGTAGCGTCTCCTACGAGCAGTACTTC
-	-	TRBV18	TRBJ2-3	13	CASSPPVEDTQYF	TGTGCCAGCTCACCACCGGTCGAAGATACGCAGTATTTT
-	-	TRBV20-1	TRBJ2-5	10	CSARQPAQYF	TGCAGTGCTAGACAACCGGCCCAGTACTTC
-	-	TRBV7-9	TRBJ2-2	14	CASSLVGNTGELFF	TGTGCCAGCAGCTTAGTTGGGAACACCGGGGAGCTGTTTTTT
-	-	TRBV21-1	TRBJ2-3	15	CASSKVGDSTDTQYF	TGTGCCAGCAGCAAAGTAGGAGACAGCACAGATACGCAGTATTTT
-	-	TRBV28	TRBJ2-1	15	CASSSTGKSHNEQFF	TGTGCCAGCAGTTCCACAGGGAAAAGCCACAATGAGCAGTTCTTC
TRBD2	-	TRBV5-1	TRBJ2-5	16	CASSFSGTSGQETQYF	TGCGCCAGCAGCTTCTCCGGGACTAGCGGGCAAGAGACCCAGTACTTC
-	-	TRBV27	TRBJ2-3	14	CASSLMTGEDTQYF	TGTGCCAGCAGTTTAATGACCGGTGAAGATACGCAGTATTTT
-	-	TRBV7-2	TRBJ1-5	15	CASSLGPTGNQPQHF	TGTGCCAGCAGCTTAGGACCTACAGGCAATCAGCCCCAGCATTTT
-	-	TRBV28	TRBJ2-7	13	CASGLVGTYEQYF	TGTGCCAGCGGCCTTGTAGGCACCTACGAGCAGTACTTC
-	-	TRBV15	TRBJ2-7	15	CATSRDGGGGTEQYF	TGTGCCACCAGCAGAGATGGAGGTGGGGGGACGGAGCAGTACTTC
-	-	TRBV28	TRBJ1-3	16	CASRSPGTGWLDTIYF	TGTGCCAGCAGGTCCCCCGGTACAGGGTGGCTGGACACCATATATTTT
TRBD1	-	TRBV7-9	TRBJ2-7	14	CASSFGGQGNEQYF	TGTGCCAGCAGCTTCGGGGGACAGGGGAACGAGCAGTACTTC
-	-	TRBV5-1	TRBJ2-7	12	CASSSRMYEQYF	TGCGCCAGCAGCTCACGGATGTACGAGCAGTACTTC
-	-	TRBV9	TRBJ2-2	15	CASSPRAPAPGELFF	TGTGCCAGCAGCCCACGGGCACCCGCACCCGGGGAGCTGTTTTTT
-	once	TRBV6-4	TRBJ2-3	17	CASSDSVAGTLADTQYF	TGTGCCAGCAGTGACTCGGTGGCGGGGACATTAGCAGATACGCAGTATTTT
TRBD1	-	TRBV6-1	TRBJ1-2	13	CASSRDSNYGYTF	TGTGCCAGCAGCCGGGACAGTAACTATGGCTACACCTTC
-	-	TRBV28	TRBJ1-4	13	CASSPGHNEKLFF	TGTGCCAGCAGTCCCGGGCATAATGAAAAACTGTTTTTT
TRBD1	once	TRBV6-5	TRBJ1-1	14	CASSYWTGGAEAFF	TGTGCCAGCAGTTACTGGACAGGGGGCGCTGAAGCTTTCTTT
-	-	TRBV11-3	TRBJ2-2	14	CASSLGIGTGELFF	TGTGCCAGCAGCTTAGGTATAGGTACCGGGGAGCTGTTTTTT
-	-	TRBV6-5	TRBJ2-7	16	CASSYSTGTVSYEQYF	TGTGCCAGCAGTTACTCGACCGGGACTGTTTCCTACGAGCAGTACTTC
TRBD1	-	TRBV2	TRBJ2-1	12	CASSGQGNEQFF	TGTGCCAGCAGTGGACAGGGCAATGAGCAGTTCTTC
-	-	TRBV4-2	TRBJ2-1	14	CASSQAYWGDEQFF	TGTGCCAGCAGCCAAGCCTACTGGGGCGATGAGCAGTTCTTC
-	-	TRBV20-1	TRBJ2-7	11	CSAGDSYEQYF	TGCAGTGCTGGGGACTCCTACGAGCAGTACTTC
TRBD1	-	TRBV19	TRBJ1-1	13	CASSDRMNTEAFF	TGTGCCAGTTCGGACAGGATGAACACTGAAGCTTTCTTT
TRBD1	-	TRBV7-6	TRBJ1-1	15	CASSPGDRGSWGAFF	TGTGCCAGCAGCCCGGGAGACAGGGGGAGTTGGGGAGCTTTCTTT
-	-	TRBV18	TRBJ2-3	16	CASSPVLGGSTDTQYF	TGTGCCAGCTCACCAGTTTTAGGGGGGAGCACAGATACGCAGTATTTT
TRBD1	medium-sized	TRBV27	TRBJ1-5	13	CASRRTGGKPQHF	TGTGCCAGCAGAAGGACAGGGGGGAAGCCCCAGCATTTT
-	-	TRBV2	TRBJ2-2	12	CASRRNTGELFF	TGTGCCAGCAGGCGGAACACCGGGGAGCTGTTTTTT
TRBD1	-	TRBV4-2	TRBJ1-1	18	CASSLTSDRGGMNTEAFF	TGTGCCAGCAGCCTCACCTCGGACAGGGGGGGAATGAACACTGAAGCTTTCTTT
-	once	TRBV5-1	TRBJ1-1	16	CASSLVAAGGAWEAFF	TGCGCCAGCAGCTTGGTGGCAGCGGGAGGGGCCTGGGAAGCTTTCTTT
-	-	TRBV27	TRBJ2-3	14	CASKGWGRTDTQYF	TGTGCCAGCAAGGGCTGGGGCCGCACAGATACGCAGTATTTT
-	-	TRBV5-1	TRBJ2-2	14	CASSLGQNTGELFF	TGCGCCAGCAGCTTGGGACAGAACACCGGGGAGCTGTTTTTT
-	-	TRBV9	TRBJ2-1	15	CASSVAYGFRNEQFF	TGTGCCAGCAGCGTAGCTTACGGGTTTCGGAATGAGCAGTTCTTC
-	-	TRBV5-6	TRBJ1-1	19	CASSLSLRGHNPRFAEAFF	TGTGCCAGCAGCTTGAGCTTAAGGGGACACAACCCCCGTTTCGCTGAAGCTTTCTTT
TRBD1	-	TRBV6-1	TRBJ2-7	14	CASSPGQTLREQYF	TGTGCCAGCAGCCCGGGACAGACTCTACGAGAGCAGTACTTC
TRBD1	-	TRBV5-1	TRBJ2-3	14	CASSERQGADTQYF	TGCGCCAGCAGCGAAAGACAGGGAGCAGATACGCAGTATTTT
-	-	TRBV9	TRBJ1-4	17	CASSVESGLVTNEKLFF	TGTGCCAGCAGCGTAGAGTCAGGGCTGGTAACTAATGAAAAACTGTTTTTT
-	-	TRBV11-2	TRBJ2-7	14	CASSLARSSYEQYF	TGTGCCAGCAGCTTAGCCAGAAGCTCCTACGAGCAGTACTTC
-	-	TRBV15	TRBJ2-2	15	CATSRGGLNTGELFF	TGTGCCACCAGCAGAGGGGGTCTCAACACCGGGGAGCTGTTTTTT
TRBD1	once	TRBV9	TRBJ1-6	15	CASSVLDRANSPLHF	TGTGCCAGCAGCGTTCTCGACAGGGCAAATTCACCCCTCCACTTT
TRBD2	-	TRBV28	TRBJ2-1	17	CASSPNLAGAGYNEQFF	TGTGCCAGCAGTCCAAACTTAGCGGGAGCTGGGTACAATGAGCAGTTCTTC
TRBD1	-	TRBV18	TRBJ2-7	15	CASSPWDRGFYEQYF	TGTGCCAGCTCACCATGGGACAGGGGATTCTACGAGCAGTACTTC
-	once	TRBV11-2	TRBJ2-3	12	CASSFRTDTQYF	TGTGCCAGCAGCTTCCGCACAGATACGCAGTATTTT
-	-	TRBV28	TRBJ2-2	14	CASSETGFTGELFF	TGTGCCAGCAGTGAAACAGGGTTCACCGGGGAGCTGTTTTTT
-	-	TRBV18	TRBJ2-5	13	CASSLRVQETQYF	TGTGCCAGCTCCCTGAGGGTCCAAGAGACCCAGTACTTC
-	-	TRBV13	TRBJ2-3	14	CASSLEVIADTQYF	TGTGCCAGCAGCTTAGAAGTAATTGCAGATACGCAGTATTTT
-	-	TRBV7-3	TRBJ2-7	13	CASSLFLGYEQYF	TGTGCCAGCAGCTTATTTTTAGGCTACGAGCAGTACTTC
-	-	TRBV15	TRBJ1-6	16	CATSRDSGAEGSPLHF	TGTGCCACCAGCAGAGATTCGGGAGCTGAGGGTTCACCCCTCCACTTT
-	-	TRBV11-3	TRBJ2-3	14	CASSFMDRRETQYF	TGTGCCAGCAGCTTCATGGACCGCCGGGAGACGCAGTATTTT
-	-	TRBV4-2	TRBJ1-4	15	CASSQVSRGNEKLFF	TGTGCCAGCAGCCAGGTGTCAAGGGGTAATGAAAAACTGTTTTTT
-	-	TRBV5-6	TRBJ2-5	13	CASSLPRGVGQYF	TGTGCCAGCAGCTTGCCCCGCGGGGTGGGCCAGTACTTC
-	-	TRBV9	TRBJ2-3	14	CASSVSRSTDTQYF	TGTGCCAGCAGCGTCAGTAGGTCTACAGATACGCAGTATTTT